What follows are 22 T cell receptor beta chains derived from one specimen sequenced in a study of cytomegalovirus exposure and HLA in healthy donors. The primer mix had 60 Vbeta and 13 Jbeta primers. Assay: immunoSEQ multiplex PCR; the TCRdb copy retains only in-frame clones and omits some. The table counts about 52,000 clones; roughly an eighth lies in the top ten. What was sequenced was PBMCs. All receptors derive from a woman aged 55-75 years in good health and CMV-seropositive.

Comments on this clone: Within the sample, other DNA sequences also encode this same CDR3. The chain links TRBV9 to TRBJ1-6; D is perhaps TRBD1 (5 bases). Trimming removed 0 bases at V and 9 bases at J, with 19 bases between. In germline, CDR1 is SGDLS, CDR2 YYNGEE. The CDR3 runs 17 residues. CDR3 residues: CASSVAKDTGRSSPLHF. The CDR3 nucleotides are TGTGCCAGCAGCGTAGCTAAGGATACAGGACGGAGTTCACCCCTCCACTTT.

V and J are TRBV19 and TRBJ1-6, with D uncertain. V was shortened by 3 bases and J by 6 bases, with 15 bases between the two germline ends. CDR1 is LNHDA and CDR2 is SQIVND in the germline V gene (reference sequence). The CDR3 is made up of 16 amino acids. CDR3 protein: CASSIQDGRGNSPLHF. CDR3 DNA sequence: TGTGCCAGTAGTATTCAGGACGGGAGAGGTAATTCACCCCTCCACTTT.

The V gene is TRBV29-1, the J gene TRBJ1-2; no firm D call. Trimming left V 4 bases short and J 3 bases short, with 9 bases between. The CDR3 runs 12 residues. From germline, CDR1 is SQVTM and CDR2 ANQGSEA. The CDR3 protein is CSVATGHYGYTF. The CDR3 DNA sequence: TGCAGCGTTGCGACTGGCCACTATGGCTACACCTTC.

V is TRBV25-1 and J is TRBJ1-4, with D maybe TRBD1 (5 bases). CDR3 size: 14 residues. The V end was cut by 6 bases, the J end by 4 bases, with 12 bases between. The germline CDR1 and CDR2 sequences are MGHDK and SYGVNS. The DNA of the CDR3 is TGTGCCAGCAGGCCAGGGAGGGATAATGAAAAACTGTTTTTT. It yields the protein CASRPGRDNEKLFF.

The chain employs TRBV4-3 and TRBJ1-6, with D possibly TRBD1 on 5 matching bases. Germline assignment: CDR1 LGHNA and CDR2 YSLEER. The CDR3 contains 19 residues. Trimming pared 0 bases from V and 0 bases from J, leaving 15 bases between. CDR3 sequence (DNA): TGCGCCAGCAGCCAAGACGGGCCAGGGCTCAGCTCCTATAATTCACCCCTCCACTTT. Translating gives CASSQDGPGLSSYNSPLHF.

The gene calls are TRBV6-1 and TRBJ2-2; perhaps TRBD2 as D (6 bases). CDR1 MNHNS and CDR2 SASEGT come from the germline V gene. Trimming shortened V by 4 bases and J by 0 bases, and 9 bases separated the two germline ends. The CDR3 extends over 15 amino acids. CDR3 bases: TGTGCCAGCAGTGGTGGGAGGTCGAACACCGGGGAGCTGTTTTTT. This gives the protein CASSGGRSNTGELFF.

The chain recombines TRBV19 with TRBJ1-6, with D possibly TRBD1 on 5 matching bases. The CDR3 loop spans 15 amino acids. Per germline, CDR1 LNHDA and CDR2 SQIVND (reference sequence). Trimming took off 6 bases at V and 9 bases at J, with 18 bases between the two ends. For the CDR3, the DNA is TGTGCCAGTAGCGCAGGGTTAGACGGGAGTTCACCCCTCCACTTT. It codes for CASSAGLDGSSPLHF.

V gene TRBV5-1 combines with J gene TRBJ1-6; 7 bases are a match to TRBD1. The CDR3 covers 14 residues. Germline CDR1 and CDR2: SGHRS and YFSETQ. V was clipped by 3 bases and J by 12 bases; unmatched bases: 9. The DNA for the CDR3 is TGCGCCAGCAGCTCGAAAGGGGGCGCCGAACCCCTCCACTTT. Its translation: CASSSKGGAEPLHF.

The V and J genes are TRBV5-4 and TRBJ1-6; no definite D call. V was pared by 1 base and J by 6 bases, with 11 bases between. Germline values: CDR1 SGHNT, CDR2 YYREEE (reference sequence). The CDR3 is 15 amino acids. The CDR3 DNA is TGTGCCAGCAGCTTGAACCGCGGCGTTAATTCACCCCTCCACTTT. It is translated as CASSLNRGVNSPLHF.

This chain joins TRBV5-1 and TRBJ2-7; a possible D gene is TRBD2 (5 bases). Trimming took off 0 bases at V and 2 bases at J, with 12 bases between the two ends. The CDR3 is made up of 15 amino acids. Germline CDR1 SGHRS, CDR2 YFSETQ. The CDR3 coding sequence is TGCGCCAGCAGCTTGGAGGGAGAGACCCCCTACGAGCAGTACTTC. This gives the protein CASSLEGETPYEQYF.

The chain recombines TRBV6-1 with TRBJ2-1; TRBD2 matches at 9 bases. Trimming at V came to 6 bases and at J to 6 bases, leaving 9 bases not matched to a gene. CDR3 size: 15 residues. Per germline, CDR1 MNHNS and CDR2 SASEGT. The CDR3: CASRSGGGGRNEQFF. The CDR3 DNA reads TGTGCCAGCAGGTCCGGCGGGGGGGGCCGCAATGAGCAGTTCTTC.

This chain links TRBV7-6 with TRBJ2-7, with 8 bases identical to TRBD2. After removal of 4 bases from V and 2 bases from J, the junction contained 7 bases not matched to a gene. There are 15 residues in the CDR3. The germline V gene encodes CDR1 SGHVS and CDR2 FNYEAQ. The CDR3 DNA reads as TGTGCCAGCAGCTCCCTACTAGCGGACCCCTACGAGCAGTACTTC. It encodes CASSSLLADPYEQYF.

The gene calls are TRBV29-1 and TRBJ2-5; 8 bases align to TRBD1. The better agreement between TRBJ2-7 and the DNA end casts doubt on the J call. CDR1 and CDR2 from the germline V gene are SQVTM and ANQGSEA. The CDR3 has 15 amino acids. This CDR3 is CSVEYPLRGLYEQYF. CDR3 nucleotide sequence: TGCAGCGTTGAATACCCTCTCAGGGGGCTCTACGAGCAGTACTTC.

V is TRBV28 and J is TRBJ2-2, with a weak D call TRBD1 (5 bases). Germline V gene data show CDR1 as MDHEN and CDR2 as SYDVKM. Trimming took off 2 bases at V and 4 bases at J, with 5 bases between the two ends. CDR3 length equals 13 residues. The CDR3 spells CASSLQGTGELFF. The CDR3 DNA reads TGTGCCAGCAGTTTACAGGGCACCGGGGAGCTGTTTTTT. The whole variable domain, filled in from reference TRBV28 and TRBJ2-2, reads DVKVTQSSRYLVKRTGEKVFLECVQDMDHENMFWYRQDPGLGLRLIYFSYDVKMKEKGDIPEGYSVSREKKERFSLILESASTNQTSMYLCASSLQGTGELFFGEGSRLTVL.

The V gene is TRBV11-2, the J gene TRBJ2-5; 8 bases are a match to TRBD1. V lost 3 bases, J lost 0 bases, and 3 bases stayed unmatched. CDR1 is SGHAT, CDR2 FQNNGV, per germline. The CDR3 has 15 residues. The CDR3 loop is CASSLGQVYQETQYF. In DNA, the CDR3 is TGTGCCAGCAGCTTGGGACAGGTGTACCAAGAGACCCAGTACTTC.

The CDR3 DNA reads as TGTGCCAGCAGTGACGGGGACAGGCACTACGAGCAGTACTTC. This encodes CASSDGDRHYEQYF. J is TRBJ2-7 and V is TRBV2; 8 bases are a match to TRBD1. Germline assignment: CDR1 SNHLY and CDR2 FYNNEI. This CDR3 spans 14 amino acids. After removal of 3 bases from V and 3 bases from J, the junction contained 4 bases not matched to a gene. The complete variable domain, with remaining parts taken from reference TRBV2 and TRBJ2-7, reads EPEVTQTPSHQVTQMGQEVILRCVPISNHLYFYWYRQILGQKVEFLVSFYNNEISEKSEIFDDQFSVERPDGSNFTLKIRSTKLEDSAMYFCASSDGDRHYEQYFGPGTRLTVT.

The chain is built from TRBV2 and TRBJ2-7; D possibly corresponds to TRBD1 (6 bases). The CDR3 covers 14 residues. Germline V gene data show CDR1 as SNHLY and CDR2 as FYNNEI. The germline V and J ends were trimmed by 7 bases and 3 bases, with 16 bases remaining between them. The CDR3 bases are TGTGCCAGCACCGCGCCAGGGGCCTTCTACGAGCAGTACTTC. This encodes CASTAPGAFYEQYF.

CDR3: CASSLGGGGEQYF. The CDR3 region has the DNA TGTGCCAGCAGCTTAGGAGGGGGCGGGGAGCAGTACTTC. This sequence joins TRBV11-2 and TRBJ2-7; 7 bases are shared with TRBD1. Germline values: CDR1 SGHAT, CDR2 FQNNGV. This CDR3 has 13 residues. The trim removed 1 base at V and 7 bases at J, leaving 4 bases unmatched. Full variable domain (missing parts from reference TRBV11-2 and TRBJ2-7): EAGVAQSPRYKIIEKRQSVAFWCNPISGHATLYWYQQILGQGPKLLIQFQNNGVVDDSQLPKDRFSAERLKGVDSTLKIQPAKLEDSAVYLCASSLGGGGEQYFGPGTRLTVT.

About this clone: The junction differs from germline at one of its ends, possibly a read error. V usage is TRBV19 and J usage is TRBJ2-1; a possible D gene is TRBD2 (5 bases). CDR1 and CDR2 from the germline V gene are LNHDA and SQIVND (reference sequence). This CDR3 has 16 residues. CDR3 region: CASSIRRPLSDNEQFF. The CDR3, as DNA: TGTGCCAGTAGTATAAGGAGGCCCCTCTCCGACAATGAGCAGTTCTTC.

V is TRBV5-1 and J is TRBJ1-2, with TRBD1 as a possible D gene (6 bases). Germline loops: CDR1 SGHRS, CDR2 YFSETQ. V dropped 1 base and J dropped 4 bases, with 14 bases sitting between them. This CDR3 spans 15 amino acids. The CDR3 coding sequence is TGCGCCAGCAGCTTGAGCGACAGGCCCCCCTATGGCTACACCTTC. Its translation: CASSLSDRPPYGYTF. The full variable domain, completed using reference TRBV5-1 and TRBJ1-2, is KAGVTQTPRYLIKTRGQQVTLSCSPISGHRSVSWYQQTPGQGLQFLFEYFSETQRNKGNFPGRFSGRQFSNSRSEMNVSTLELGDSALYLCASSLSDRPPYGYTFGSGTRLTVV.

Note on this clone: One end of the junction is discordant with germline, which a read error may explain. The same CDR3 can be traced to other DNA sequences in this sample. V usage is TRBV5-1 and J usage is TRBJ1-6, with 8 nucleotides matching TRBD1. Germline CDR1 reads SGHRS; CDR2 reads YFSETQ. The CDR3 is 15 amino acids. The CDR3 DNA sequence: TGCGCCAGCAGCCACGGGACAGGAGATAATTCACCCCTACACTTT. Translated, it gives CASSHGTGDNSPLHF.

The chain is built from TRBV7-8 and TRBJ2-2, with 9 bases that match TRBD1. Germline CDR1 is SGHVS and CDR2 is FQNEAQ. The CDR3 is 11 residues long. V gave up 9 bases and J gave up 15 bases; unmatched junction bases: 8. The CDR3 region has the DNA TGTGCCAGAAGCGCGGGACAGGGTGTGTTTTTT. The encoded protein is CARSAGQGVFF.